This entry lists 12 T cell receptor beta chains sequenced from one sample in a study of OX40 agonist ivuxolimab in advanced cancers. The table came from immunoSEQ multiplex PCR; TCRdb's copy has only in-frame clones and leaves some out. This table holds 20,000 or so clones, 88% found once. Source: CD4+ or CD8+ T cells sorted from blood, taken in a trial of the OX40 agonist ivuxolimab. These receptors all stem from an adult with an advanced solid tumor such as melanoma, head and neck, liver or kidney cancer.

The chain joins TRBV7-6 to TRBJ1-4; TRBD1 is a possible D gene (6 bases). Germline V gene sequence: CDR1 SGHVS, CDR2 FNYEAQ. V was pared by 0 bases and J by 9 bases, with 11 bases between. The length of the CDR3 is 14 residues. The DNA of the CDR3 is TGTGCCAGCAGCTTAGCGGGACATGCCAAAAAACTGTTTTTT. Translating it yields CASSLAGHAKKLFF.

This chain links TRBV27 with TRBJ2-1; 10 bases fit TRBD2. Per germline, CDR1 MNHEY and CDR2 SMNVEV (reference sequence). The J segment lost 5 bases and the V segment lost 5 bases, leaving 24 bases of the junction unmatched. This CDR3 region has 21 residues. The CDR3 region has the DNA TGTGCCAGCAGTCTCGGACAGGGTATACTAGCGGGGCCTTACAACCACAATGAGCAGTTCTTC. Its protein is CASSLGQGILAGPYNHNEQFF.

The chain couples TRBV19 to TRBJ2-1, with TRBD2 matching over 7 bases. This CDR3 is 16 amino acids long. V lost 4 bases and J lost 4; bases outside the gene matches: 10. Germline CDR1 LNHDA, CDR2 SQIVND (reference sequence). As DNA, the CDR3 is TGTGCCAGTAGTAGCTTATACAGCGGGGAATACAATGAGCAGTTCTTC. It translates to CASSSLYSGEYNEQFF. Filled out from reference TRBV19 and TRBJ2-1, the complete variable domain reads DGGITQSPKYLFRKEGQNVTLSCEQNLNHDAMYWYRQDPGQGLRLIYYSQIVNDFQKGDIAEGYSVSREKKESFPLTVTSAQKNPTAFYLCASSSLYSGEYNEQFFGPGTRLTVL.

This clone was counted a single time. The chain uses TRBV11-2 and TRBJ2-7; 7 bases match TRBD2. CDR1 is SGHAT and CDR2 is FQNNGV in the germline V gene. The J segment lost 2 bases and the V segment lost 5 bases, leaving 9 bases of the junction unmatched. The CDR3 length is 15 residues. As DNA, the CDR3 is TGTGCCAGCAGCGTAACTAGCGCTAATACCTACGAGCAGTACTTC. Encoded protein: CASSVTSANTYEQYF. The complete variable domain, with remaining parts taken from reference TRBV11-2 and TRBJ2-7, reads EAGVAQSPRYKIIEKRQSVAFWCNPISGHATLYWYQQILGQGPKLLIQFQNNGVVDDSQLPKDRFSAERLKGVDSTLKIQPAKLEDSAVYLCASSVTSANTYEQYFGPGTRLTVT.

V and J are TRBV6-6 and TRBJ2-7; no firm D call. CDR1 and CDR2 (germline): MNHNY, SVGAGI (reference sequence). This CDR3 region has 11 residues. Trimming removed 4 bases at V and 6 bases at J, with 7 bases between. CDR3 protein: CASSSDLEQYF. The DNA for the CDR3 is TGTGCCAGCAGTTCGGATCTCGAGCAGTACTTC.

V gene TRBV11-2 combines with J gene TRBJ2-7; 9 nucleotides line up with TRBD1. Germline lookup yields CDR1 SGHAT and CDR2 FQNNGV. The V segment lost 5 bases and the J segment 4 bases; nucleotides outside the gene matches: 3. There are 13 residues in the CDR3. CDR3 coding DNA: TGTGCCAGCAGCCCGGGACAGGGATACGAGCAGTACTTC. It specifies CASSPGQGYEQYF.

V is TRBV19 and J is TRBJ2-1; 11 bases fit TRBD2. Germline V lookup: CDR1 LNHDA, CDR2 SQIVND (reference sequence). The CDR3 has 14 amino acids. J was trimmed by 8 bases and V by 6 bases; bases with no gene match: 6. CDR3 coding DNA: TGTGCCAGTAGCTCACTAGCGGGAGCCGATGAGCAGTTCTTC. It is translated as CASSSLAGADEQFF.

J is TRBJ2-7 and V is TRBV9, with TRBD1 matching 7 bases. V lost 4 bases, J lost 0 bases, and 10 bases stayed unmatched. Per germline, CDR1 SGDLS and CDR2 YYNGEE. The CDR3 contains 16 residues. CDR3 sequence: CASSPMVGTVSYEQYF. Written as DNA, the CDR3 is TGTGCCAGCAGCCCCATGGTGGGGACAGTCTCCTACGAGCAGTACTTC.

V and J are TRBV7-2 and TRBJ2-7; 9 positions agree with TRBD2. The CDR3 is made up of 17 amino acids. V lost 5 bases, J lost 2 bases, and 13 bases stayed unmatched. Per the germline V gene, CDR1 is SGHTA and CDR2 is FQGNSA. This CDR3 is CASSPRHGLAGTYEQYF. The CDR3, as DNA: TGTGCCAGCAGCCCAAGACATGGGCTAGCGGGAACCTACGAGCAGTACTTC.

This clone showed up just once. The rearrangement links TRBV5-6 to TRBJ2-1; 9 bases fit TRBD2. The junction had 7 bases not matched to a gene; V was cut back by 2 bases and J by 7 bases. The CDR3 is 15 residues long. Germline V CDR1 and CDR2: SGHDT, YYEEEE. CDR3 nucleotide sequence: TGTGCCAGCAGCTTAAGACTAGCGGTTTGGAATGAGCAGTTCTTC. It translates to CASSLRLAVWNEQFF.

This clone was recorded once. The rearrangement joins TRBV10-3 to TRBJ2-1; TRBD2 is a possible D gene (6 bases). Germline V CDR1 and CDR2: ENHRY, SYGVKD. The CDR3 runs to 15 residues. V was pared by 6 bases and J by 0 bases, with 12 bases between. The DNA for the CDR3 is TGTGCCATCAGGGAGGGTATCAGCTCCTACAATGAGCAGTTCTTC. Protein: CAIREGISSYNEQFF.

J is TRBJ2-3 and V is TRBV10-2; 7 positions match TRBD2. Looked up from germline, CDR1 is WSHSY and CDR2 is SAAADI. After removal of 3 bases from V and 0 bases from J, the junction contained 6 bases not matched to a gene. The CDR3 consists of 16 residues. CDR3 in DNA: TGCGCCAGCAGTGATGTTGAAGCGGGGAGCACAGATACGCAGTATTTT. It yields the protein CASSDVEAGSTDTQYF.